This T cell receptor (beta chain) appears in the sequencing data of a study of T cell responses to AZD1222 COVID-19 vaccine. Study conclusions and caveats: Donors skewed white British and female; clonal diversity was possibly underestimated. Every sample of the repertoires postdated the peak T cell response.

This CDR3 contains 14 residues. V lost 0 bases, J lost 2 bases, and 7 bases lay in between. CDR1 and CDR2 from the germline V gene are KGHSH and LQKENI. With respect to this clone: Antigen unknown.

Only in-frame clones appear in the TCRdb table, and some are missing; sequencing was by immunoSEQ multiplex PCR. Of approximately 120,000 clones listed, around 92% were seen once; the top ten hold around 4%. The genes are TRBV18 and TRBJ2-5; TRBD2 is a possible D gene (5 bases). The specimen was peripheral blood, collected on day 0 of AZD1222 vaccination. This receptor was obtained from an adult in good health. CDR3 sequence (DNA): TGTGCCAGCTCACCACCGGGAGCACAAGAGACCCAGTACTTC. Its translation: CASSPPGAQETQYF.